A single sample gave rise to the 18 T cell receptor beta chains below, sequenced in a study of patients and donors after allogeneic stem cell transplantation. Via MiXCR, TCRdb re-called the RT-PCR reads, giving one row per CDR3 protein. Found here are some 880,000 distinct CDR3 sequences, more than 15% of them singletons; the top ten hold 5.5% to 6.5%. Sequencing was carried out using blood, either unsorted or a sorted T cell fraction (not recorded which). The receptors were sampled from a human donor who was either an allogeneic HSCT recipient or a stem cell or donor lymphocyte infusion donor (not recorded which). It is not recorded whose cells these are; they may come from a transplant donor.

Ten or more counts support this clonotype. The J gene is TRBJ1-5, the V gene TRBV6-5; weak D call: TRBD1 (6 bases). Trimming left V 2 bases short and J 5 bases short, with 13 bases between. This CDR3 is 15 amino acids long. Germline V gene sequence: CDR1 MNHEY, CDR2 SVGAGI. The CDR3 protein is CASSYTGTLDQPQHF. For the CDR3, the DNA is TGTGCCAGCAGTTACACAGGGACATTGGATCAGCCCCAGCATTTT.

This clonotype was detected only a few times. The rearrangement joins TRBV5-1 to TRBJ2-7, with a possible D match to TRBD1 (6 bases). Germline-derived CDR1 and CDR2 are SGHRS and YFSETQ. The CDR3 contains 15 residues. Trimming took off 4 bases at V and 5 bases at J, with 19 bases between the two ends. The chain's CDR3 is CASSAAWGQGNEQYF. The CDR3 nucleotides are TGCGCCAGCAGCGCGGCCTGGGGGCAGGGAAACGAGCAGTACTTC.

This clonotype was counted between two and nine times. The CDR3, as DNA: TGTGCCAGCAGTTACCAGGCTAGCGGGGTCACAGATACGCAGTATTTT. Protein product: CASSYQASGVTDTQYF. V and J are TRBV6-5 and TRBJ2-3; 9 bases match TRBD2. In germline, CDR1 is MNHEY, CDR2 SVGAGI. V was pared by 2 bases and J by 2 bases, with 5 bases of the junction left unmatched. The CDR3 loop spans 16 amino acids.

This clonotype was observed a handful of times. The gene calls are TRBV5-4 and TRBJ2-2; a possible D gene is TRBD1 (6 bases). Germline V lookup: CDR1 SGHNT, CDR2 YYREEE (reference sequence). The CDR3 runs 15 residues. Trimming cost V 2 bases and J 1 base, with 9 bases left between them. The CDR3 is CASSFDRQNTGELFF. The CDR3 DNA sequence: TGTGCCAGCAGCTTTGACAGGCAGAACACCGGGGAGCTGTTTTTT.

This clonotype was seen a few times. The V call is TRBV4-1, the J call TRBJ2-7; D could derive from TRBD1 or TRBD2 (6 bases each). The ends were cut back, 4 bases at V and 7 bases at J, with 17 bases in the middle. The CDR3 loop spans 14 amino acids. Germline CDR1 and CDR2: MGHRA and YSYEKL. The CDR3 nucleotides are TGCGCCAGCAGCCCGAACAGGGTCCGGGGGGAGCAGTACTTC. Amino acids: CASSPNRVRGEQYF.

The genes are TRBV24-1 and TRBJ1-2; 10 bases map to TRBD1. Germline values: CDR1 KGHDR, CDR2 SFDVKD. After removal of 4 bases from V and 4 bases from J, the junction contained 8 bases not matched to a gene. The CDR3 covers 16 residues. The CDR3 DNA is TGTGCCACCAGTGACACCGGGACAGGGGATCTCTATGGCTACACCTTC. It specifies CATSDTGTGDLYGYTF.

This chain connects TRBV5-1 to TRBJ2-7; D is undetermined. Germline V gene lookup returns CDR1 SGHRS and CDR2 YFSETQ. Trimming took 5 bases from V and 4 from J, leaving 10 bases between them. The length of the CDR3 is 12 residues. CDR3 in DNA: TGCGCCAGCAGGCAGGAAGCGTACGAGCAGTACTTC. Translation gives CASRQEAYEQYF.

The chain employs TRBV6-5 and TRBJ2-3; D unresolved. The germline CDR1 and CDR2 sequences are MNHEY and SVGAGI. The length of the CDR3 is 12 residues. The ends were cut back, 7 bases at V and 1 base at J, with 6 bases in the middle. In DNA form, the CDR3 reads TGTGCCAGCAAACAGCGCACAGATACGCAGTATTTT. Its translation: CASKQRTDTQYF.

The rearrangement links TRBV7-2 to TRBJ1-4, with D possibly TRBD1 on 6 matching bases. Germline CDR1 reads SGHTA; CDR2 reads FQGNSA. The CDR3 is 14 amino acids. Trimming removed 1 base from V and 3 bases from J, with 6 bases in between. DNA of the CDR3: TGTGCCAGCAGCTTAGAGGGGGCTAATGAAAAACTGTTTTTT. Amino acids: CASSLEGANEKLFF.

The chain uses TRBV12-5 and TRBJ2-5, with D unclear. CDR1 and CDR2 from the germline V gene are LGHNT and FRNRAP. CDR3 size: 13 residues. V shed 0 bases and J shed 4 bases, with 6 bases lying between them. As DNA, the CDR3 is TGTGCTAGTGGTTTGGTACCCGCAGAGACCCAGTACTTC. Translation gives CASGLVPAETQYF. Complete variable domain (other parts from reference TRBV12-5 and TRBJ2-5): DARVTQTPRHKVTEMGQEVTMRCQPILGHNTVFWYRQTMMQGLELLAYFRNRAPLDDSGMPKDRFSAEMPDATLATLKIQPSEPRDSAVYFCASGLVPAETQYFGPGTRLLVL.

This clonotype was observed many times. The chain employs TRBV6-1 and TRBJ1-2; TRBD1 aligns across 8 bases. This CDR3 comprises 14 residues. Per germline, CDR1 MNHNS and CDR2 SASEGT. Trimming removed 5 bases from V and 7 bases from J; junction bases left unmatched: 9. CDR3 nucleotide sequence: TGTGCCAGCAGTCCCGGGACAGGCCCCTTTGGCTACACCTTC. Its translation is CASSPGTGPFGYTF.

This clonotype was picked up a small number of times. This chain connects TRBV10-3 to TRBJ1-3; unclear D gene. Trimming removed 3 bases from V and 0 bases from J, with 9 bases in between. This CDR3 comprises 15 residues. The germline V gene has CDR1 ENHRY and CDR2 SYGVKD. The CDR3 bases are TGTGCCATCAGTGATGGTAGGGACTCTGGAAACACCATATATTTT. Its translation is CAISDGRDSGNTIYF.

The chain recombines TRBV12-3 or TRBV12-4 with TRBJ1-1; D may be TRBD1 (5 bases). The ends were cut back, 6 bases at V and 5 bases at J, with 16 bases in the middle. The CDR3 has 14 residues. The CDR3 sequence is CASSLSSGTTEAFF. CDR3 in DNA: TGTGCCAGCAGCCTATCGTCAGGGACGACTGAAGCTTTCTTT.

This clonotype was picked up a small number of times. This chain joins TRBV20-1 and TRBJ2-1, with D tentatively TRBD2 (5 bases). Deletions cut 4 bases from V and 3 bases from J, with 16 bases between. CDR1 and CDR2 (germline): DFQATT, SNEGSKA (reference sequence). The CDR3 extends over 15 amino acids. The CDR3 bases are TGCAGTGCTACCGTCGGGGAGACGAGCTACAATGAGCAGTTCTTC. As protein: CSATVGETSYNEQFF.

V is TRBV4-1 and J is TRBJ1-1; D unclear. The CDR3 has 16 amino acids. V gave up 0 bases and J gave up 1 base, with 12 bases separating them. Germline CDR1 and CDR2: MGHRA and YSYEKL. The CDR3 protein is CASSQEGRTENTEAFF. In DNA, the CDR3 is TGCGCCAGCAGCCAAGAGGGGAGGACTGAGAACACTGAAGCTTTCTTT.

CDR3 region: CSARDQGSSYNEQFF. CDR3 DNA sequence: TGCAGTGCTAGAGATCAGGGTAGCTCCTACAATGAGCAGTTCTTC. The chain joins TRBV20-1 to TRBJ2-1; weak D call: TRBD1 (5 bases). There are 15 residues in the CDR3. V shed 0 bases and J shed 0 bases, with 9 bases lying between them. Germline assignment: CDR1 DFQATT and CDR2 SNEGSKA (reference sequence).

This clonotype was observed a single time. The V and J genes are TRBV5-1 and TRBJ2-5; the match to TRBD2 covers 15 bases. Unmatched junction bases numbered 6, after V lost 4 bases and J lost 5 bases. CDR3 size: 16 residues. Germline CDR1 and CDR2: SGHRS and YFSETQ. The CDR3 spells CASSTGLAGGMETQYF. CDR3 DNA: TGCGCCAGCAGCACGGGACTAGCGGGAGGAATGGAGACCCAGTACTTC.

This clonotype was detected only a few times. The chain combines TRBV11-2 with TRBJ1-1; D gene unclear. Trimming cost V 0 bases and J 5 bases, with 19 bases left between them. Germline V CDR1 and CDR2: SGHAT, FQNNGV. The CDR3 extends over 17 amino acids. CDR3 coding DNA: TGTGCCAGCAGCTTAGATGGCTCCTGGCAGCGGAGGACTGAAGCTTTCTTT. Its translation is CASSLDGSWQRRTEAFF.